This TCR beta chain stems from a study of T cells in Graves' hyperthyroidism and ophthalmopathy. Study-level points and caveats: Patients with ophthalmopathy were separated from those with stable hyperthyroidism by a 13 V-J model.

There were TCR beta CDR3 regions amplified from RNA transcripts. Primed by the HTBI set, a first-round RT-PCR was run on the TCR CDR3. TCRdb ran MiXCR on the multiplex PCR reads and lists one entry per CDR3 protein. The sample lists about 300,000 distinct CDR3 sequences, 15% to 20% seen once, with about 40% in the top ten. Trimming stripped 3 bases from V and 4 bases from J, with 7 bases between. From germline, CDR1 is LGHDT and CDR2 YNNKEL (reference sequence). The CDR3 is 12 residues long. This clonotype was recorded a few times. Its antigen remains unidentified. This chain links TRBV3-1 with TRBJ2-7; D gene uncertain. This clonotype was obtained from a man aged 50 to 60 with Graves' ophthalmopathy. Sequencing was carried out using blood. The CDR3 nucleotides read TGTGCCAGCAGCCAGGCCTGGTACGAGCAGTACTTC. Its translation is CASSQAWYEQYF.